One and the same sample provided the 32 T cell receptor beta chains below, sequenced in a study of cytotoxic CD8 clonotypes in ibrutinib-treated CLL. Generated by immunoSEQ multiplex PCR, the TCRdb table keeps only in-frame clones and is missing some. This sample yields roughly 200,000 clones, of which 79% are seen a single time; 9.5% to 12% belongs to the top ten. Sequences were derived from PBMCs, sampled after 12 months of ibrutinib treatment. The receptors stem from a human donor with chronic lymphocytic leukemia.

The gene calls are TRBV9 and TRBJ2-7; 9 bases fit TRBD2. Germline V gene data show CDR1 as SGDLS and CDR2 as YYNGEE. V trimming: 4 bases; J trimming: 3 bases; junction bases outside the gene matches: 11. CDR3 length: 16 residues. CDR3: CASSSRAGTSFYEQYF. The CDR3 region has the DNA TGTGCCAGCAGCTCCCGCGCCGGGACTAGCTTCTACGAGCAGTACTTC. Variable domain in full (rest from reference TRBV9 and TRBJ2-7): DSGVTQTPKHLITATGQRVTLRCSPRSGDLSVYWYQQSLDQGLQFLIQYYNGEERAKGNILERFSAQQFPDLHSELNLSSLELGDSALYFCASSSRAGTSFYEQYFGPGTRLTVT.

This sequence joins TRBV29-1 and TRBJ2-3; 11 nucleotides agree with TRBD2. The CDR3 extends over 17 amino acids. V dropped 0 bases and J dropped 2; count of bases not matched to a gene: 7. CDR1 and CDR2 from the germline V gene are SQVTM and ANQGSEA. In DNA, the CDR3 is TGCAGCGTTGAAGACTTCCTAGCGGGAGGTTTCACAGATACGCAGTATTTT. Its translation: CSVEDFLAGGFTDTQYF.

This chain connects TRBV2 to TRBJ2-3; D not resolved. CDR1 SNHLY and CDR2 FYNNEI come from the germline V gene. CDR3 length: 12 residues. CDR3 DNA: TGTGTCAGTGGCGGTGTTACAGATACGCAGTATTTT. This codes for CVSGGVTDTQYF.

CDR3 DNA sequence: TGCGCCAGCAGCCCGAAACCGGATATTGACAGGGGTAATCAGCCCCAGCATTTT. Its translation: CASSPKPDIDRGNQPQHF. The rearrangement uses TRBV4-1 and TRBJ1-5; 8 nucleotides align to TRBD1. This CDR3 spans 18 amino acids. V shed 4 bases, J shed 4 bases, and the junction held 15 bases outside the gene matches. The germline gives CDR1 MGHRA, CDR2 YSYEKL.

This chain uses TRBV29-1 with TRBJ1-1; no clear D. Trimming cost V 3 bases and J 2 bases, with 4 bases left between them. The CDR3 runs 11 residues. The germline V gene encodes CDR1 SQVTM and CDR2 ANQGSEA. The CDR3 DNA sequence: TGCAGCGTTGAGAGCAACACTGAAGCTTTCTTT. Translation gives CSVESNTEAFF.

This clone has more than one count but fewer than ten. The chain couples TRBV10-2 to TRBJ1-6, with 9 bases that match TRBD1. The V and J ends lost 6 bases and 6 bases, in that order; junction bases with no gene match: 6. The CDR3 totals 15 residues. Germline V lookup: CDR1 WSHSY, CDR2 SAAADI. CDR3 residues: CASRGQGSVNSPLHF. In DNA, the CDR3 is TGCGCCAGCAGGGGACAGGGATCCGTTAATTCACCCCTCCACTTT.

This chain uses TRBV7-9 with TRBJ2-1; no firm D call. V was trimmed by 5 bases and J by 5 bases, leaving 10 bases between them. Germline V CDR1 and CDR2: SEHNR, FQNEAQ (reference sequence). The CDR3 totals 13 residues. In nucleotides, the CDR3 is TGTGCCAGCAGCCCGGCCCCCCACAATGAGCAGTTCTTC. The encoded protein is CASSPAPHNEQFF.

The rearrangement links TRBV5-4 to TRBJ2-1; 11 nucleotides align to TRBD2. The J segment lost 0 bases and the V segment lost 0 bases, leaving 2 bases of the junction unmatched. The CDR3 is 17 amino acids. CDR1 is SGHNT, CDR2 YYREEE, per germline (reference sequence). CDR3 DNA sequence: TGTGCCAGCAGCTTGGGCGGGACTAGCGGCTCCTACAATGAGCAGTTCTTC. Translating it yields CASSLGGTSGSYNEQFF.

This clone was found a few times. CDR3 sequence reads: CASRVEQGGTQHF. The CDR3 DNA sequence: TGCGCCAGCAGGGTGGAGCAGGGAGGGACCCAGCATTTT. The chain joins TRBV5-1 to TRBJ1-5; perhaps TRBD1 as D (5 bases). Trimming took 5 bases from V and 11 from J, leaving 17 bases between them. In germline, CDR1 is SGHRS, CDR2 YFSETQ. The length of the CDR3 is 13 residues.

The gene calls are TRBV5-4 and TRBJ2-7; D is ambiguous. Per germline, CDR1 SGHNT and CDR2 YYREEE (reference sequence). V was trimmed by 4 bases and J by 2 bases, leaving 13 bases between them. This CDR3 is 14 amino acids long. CDR3 protein: CASSLGMAPYEQYF. The CDR3, as DNA: TGTGCCAGCAGCCTGGGGATGGCCCCCTACGAGCAGTACTTC. Variable domain in full (rest from reference TRBV5-4 and TRBJ2-7): ETGVTQSPTHLIKTRGQQVTLRCSSQSGHNTVSWYQQALGQGPQFIFQYYREEENGRGNFPPRFSGLQFPNYSSELNVNALELDDSALYLCASSLGMAPYEQYFGPGTRLTVT.

The rearrangement links TRBV7-6 to TRBJ2-7; 7 nucleotides agree with TRBD1. V lost 5 bases to trimming and J lost 4 bases; unmatched junction nucleotides: 8. This CDR3 region has 14 residues. Germline lookup yields CDR1 SGHVS and CDR2 FNYEAQ. The CDR3: CASSHPGTAYEQYF. CDR3 DNA sequence: TGTGCCAGCAGCCACCCGGGGACAGCTTACGAGCAGTACTTC.

This sequence joins TRBV28 and TRBJ2-5, with D tentatively TRBD1 or TRBD2 (6 bases each). The germline CDR1 and CDR2 sequences are MDHEN and SYDVKM. V lost 5 bases and J 5 bases, leaving 12 bases between the germline ends. There are 13 residues in the CDR3. In nucleotides, the CDR3 is TGTGCCAGCAGTCTGGGGGGCCTGGAGACCCAGTACTTC. This encodes CASSLGGLETQYF.

About this clone itself: This sample includes further DNA sequences coding for the same CDR3. This chain uses TRBV4-1 with TRBJ1-5, with D possibly being TRBD1 (5 bases). V lost 5 bases, J lost 7 bases, and 12 bases lay in between. There are 13 residues in the CDR3. Germline V gene sequence: CDR1 MGHRA, CDR2 YSYEKL. The CDR3 spells CASSLGRGQPQHF. Written as DNA, the CDR3 is TGCGCCAGCAGCTTGGGGCGGGGCCAGCCCCAGCATTTT.

V gene TRBV29-1 combines with J gene TRBJ2-4, with D uncertain. V gave up 4 bases and J gave up 6 bases, with 13 bases separating them. Germline assignment: CDR1 SQVTM and CDR2 ANQGSEA. The CDR3 runs to 13 residues. CDR3 sequence (DNA): TGCAGCGTTGTCCCCAGCGCAAGAAACATTCAGTACTTC. This gives the protein CSVVPSARNIQYF. The whole variable domain, remainder taken from reference TRBV29-1 and TRBJ2-4, is SAVISQKPSRDICQRGTSLTIQCQVDSQVTMMFWYRQQPGQSLTLIATANQGSEATYESGFVIDKFPISRPNLTFSTLTVSNMSPEDSSIYLCSVVPSARNIQYFGAGTRLSVL.

This clone was detected only once. This chain uses TRBV15 with TRBJ1-1, with TRBD1 matching over 8 bases. There are 13 residues in the CDR3. J was trimmed by 7 bases and V by 3 bases; bases with no gene match: 4. The germline V gene has CDR1 LNHNV and CDR2 YYDKDF (reference sequence). The CDR3 region has the DNA TGTGCCACCAGCAGTAGGACAGGGATTGAAGCTTTCTTT. Its translation: CATSSRTGIEAFF.

This clone was picked up a small number of times. Other nucleotide sequences from this sample produce the same CDR3. V and J are TRBV18 and TRBJ2-7; D unresolved. V lost 0 bases and J 2 bases, leaving 8 bases between the germline ends. Germline V lookup: CDR1 KGHSH, CDR2 LQKENI. The CDR3 totals 14 residues. The CDR3 sequence: CASSPPGKPYEQYF. CDR3 nucleotides: TGTGCCAGCTCACCACCGGGAAAACCCTACGAGCAGTACTTC.

The chain joins TRBV5-1 to TRBJ1-2, with 7 bases lining up with TRBD1. CDR1 and CDR2 (germline): SGHRS, YFSETQ. This CDR3 has 14 amino acids. Losses at the gene ends were 3 bases for V and 5 bases for J; bases not matched to a gene: 7. The CDR3 spells CASSSSQGVYGYTF. For the CDR3, the DNA is TGCGCCAGCAGCTCGTCTCAGGGGGTATATGGCTACACCTTC. The whole variable domain, remainder taken from reference TRBV5-1 and TRBJ1-2, is KAGVTQTPRYLIKTRGQQVTLSCSPISGHRSVSWYQQTPGQGLQFLFEYFSETQRNKGNFPGRFSGRQFSNSRSEMNVSTLELGDSALYLCASSSSQGVYGYTFGSGTRLTVV.

V and J are TRBV19 and TRBJ2-2, with D perhaps TRBD2 (6 bases). Germline-derived CDR1 and CDR2 are LNHDA and SQIVND (reference sequence). CDR3 length equals 16 residues. V shed 3 bases and J shed 2 bases, with 13 bases lying between them. The DNA for the CDR3 is TGTGCCAGTAGTATTATGGCTAGCGCTAACACCGGGGAGCTGTTTTTT. This translates into CASSIMASANTGELFF.

The chain joins TRBV19 to TRBJ2-7, with TRBD1 matching 11 bases. Trimming cost V 6 bases and J 7 bases; bases outside gene matches: 5. Germline loops: CDR1 LNHDA, CDR2 SQIVND (reference sequence). There are 13 residues in the CDR3. Here the CDR3 DNA reads TGTGCCAGTAGAGGACAGGGGGCGGAAGAGCAGTACTTC. This gives the protein CASRGQGAEEQYF. Drawing the rest from reference TRBV19 and TRBJ2-7, the complete variable domain is DGGITQSPKYLFRKEGQNVTLSCEQNLNHDAMYWYRQDPGQGLRLIYYSQIVNDFQKGDIAEGYSVSREKKESFPLTVTSAQKNPTAFYLCASRGQGAEEQYFGPGTRLTVT.

The chain couples TRBV5-1 to TRBJ1-5; possibly TRBD1 for D (5 bases). This CDR3 comprises 15 residues. Germline values: CDR1 SGHRS, CDR2 YFSETQ. The germline V and J ends were trimmed by 1 base and 0 bases, with 8 bases remaining between them. CDR3 DNA: TGCGCCAGCAGCTTGTGGGGGGATAGCAATCAGCCCCAGCATTTT. Residues: CASSLWGDSNQPQHF.

The chain uses TRBV6-6 and TRBJ2-7; D remains unclear. Germline lookup yields CDR1 MNHNY and CDR2 SVGAGI (reference sequence). CDR3 size: 11 residues. V was trimmed by 2 bases and J by 6 bases, leaving 5 bases between them. The CDR3 reads CASSYVGEQYF. For the CDR3, the DNA is TGTGCCAGCAGTTACGTGGGCGAGCAGTACTTC.

V gene TRBV25-1 combines with J gene TRBJ1-1, with a possible D match to TRBD1 (6 bases). The germline V and J ends were trimmed by 2 bases and 4 bases, with 11 bases remaining between them. The CDR3 runs 14 residues. Germline V gives CDR1 MGHDK, CDR2 SYGVNS. This CDR3 is CASSEEGGGTEAFF. The CDR3 DNA follows: TGTGCCAGCAGTGAAGAGGGGGGGGGCACTGAAGCTTTCTTT. The entire variable domain, with the rest obtained from reference TRBV25-1 and TRBJ1-1, is as follows: EADIYQTPRYLVIGTGKKITLECSQTMGHDKMYWYQQDPGMELHLIHYSYGVNSTEKGDLSSESTVSRIRTEHFPLTLESARPSHTSQYLCASSEEGGGTEAFFGQGTRLTVV.

The V and J genes are TRBV9 and TRBJ2-7; 9 nucleotides line up with TRBD2. The J segment lost 3 bases and the V segment lost 0 bases, leaving 4 bases of the junction unmatched. This CDR3 is built from 15 residues. CDR1 is SGDLS and CDR2 is YYNGEE in the germline V gene. CDR3 sequence reads: CASSVGLAELYEQYF. CDR3 nucleotide sequence: TGTGCCAGCAGCGTAGGACTAGCGGAGCTCTACGAGCAGTACTTC.

The chain employs TRBV28 and TRBJ2-1; a weak D match, TRBD2 (6 bases). The CDR3 sequence is 14 residues long. Germline CDR1 reads MDHEN; CDR2 reads SYDVKM. V dropped 6 bases and J dropped 8 bases, with 17 bases sitting between them. The CDR3 DNA sequence: TGTGCCAGCAGAAGCCGGGAGTCCGGGCATGAGCAGTTCTTC. Its translation: CASRSRESGHEQFF.

The CDR3 spells CASSPTHSYEQYF. Here the CDR3 DNA reads TGCGCCAGCAGCCCCACACACTCCTACGAGCAGTACTTC. The genes are TRBV5-1 and TRBJ2-7, with D unclear. This CDR3 contains 13 residues. From germline, CDR1 is SGHRS and CDR2 YFSETQ. V gave up 4 bases and J gave up 0 bases, with 8 bases separating them.

The chain is built from TRBV4-2 and TRBJ2-3, with TRBD2 as a possible D gene (6 bases). This CDR3 contains 16 residues. Trimming stripped 0 bases from V and 2 bases from J, with 12 bases between. Germline lookup yields CDR1 LGHNA and CDR2 YNFKEQ. The DNA for the CDR3 is TGTGCCAGCAGCCAAGATTATGCGGGGCTCACAGATACGCAGTATTTT. Its translation: CASSQDYAGLTDTQYF.

This sequence joins TRBV6-5 and TRBJ1-1; tentatively, D is TRBD1 (5 bases). V gave up 5 bases and J gave up 5 bases, with 12 bases separating them. The CDR3 has 13 amino acids. The germline CDR1 and CDR2 sequences are MNHEY and SVGAGI. CDR3 region: CASSPRGGTEAFF. The DNA of the CDR3 is TGTGCCAGCAGTCCCCGGGGGGGGACTGAAGCTTTCTTT.

V is TRBV18 and J is TRBJ1-1; D is unclear. Trimming shortened V by 0 bases and J by 4 bases, and 12 bases separated the two germline ends. The CDR3 covers 15 residues. Germline-derived CDR1 and CDR2 are KGHSH and LQKENI. Here the CDR3 DNA reads TGTGCCAGCTCACCACCCGGCGGGGTTGGCACTGAAGCTTTCTTT. Protein: CASSPPGGVGTEAFF.

This clone was found a few times. The chain couples TRBV7-2 to TRBJ1-5; D uncertain. Germline CDR1 SGHTA, CDR2 FQGNSA. CDR3 length equals 13 residues. V gave up 3 bases and J gave up 5 bases, with 8 bases separating them. CDR3 in amino acids: CASSLVPDQPQHF. The CDR3 bases are TGTGCCAGCAGCTTGGTGCCAGATCAGCCCCAGCATTTT.

The rearrangement uses TRBV10-3 and TRBJ1-2, with a weak D call TRBD1 (6 bases). The CDR3 sequence is 16 residues long. The V end lost 2 bases, the J end lost 2 bases, and 15 bases lay between the germline ends. The germline V gene encodes CDR1 ENHRY and CDR2 SYGVKD. The CDR3 spells CAISEHLGQGNYGYTF. Here the CDR3 DNA reads TGTGCCATCAGTGAGCATTTAGGCCAGGGGAACTATGGCTACACCTTC.

This rearrangement joins TRBV7-9 to TRBJ2-7, with D possibly being TRBD1 (6 bases). The CDR3 sequence is 12 residues long. The germline V gene encodes CDR1 SEHNR and CDR2 FQNEAQ (reference sequence). The V gene lost 5 bases and the J gene lost 4 bases, with 9 bases spanning the gap. The CDR3: CASSTTGYEQYF. The CDR3 DNA reads TGTGCCAGCAGCACAACAGGGTACGAGCAGTACTTC.

This sequence joins TRBV10-2 and TRBJ2-7; possible D gene TRBD1, 5 bases. Germline CDR1 is WSHSY and CDR2 is SAAADI. Trimming took 6 bases from V and 2 from J, leaving 20 bases between them. The CDR3 loop spans 16 amino acids. The CDR3 region is CASSAQTDVGPYEQYF. Written as DNA, the CDR3 is TGCGCCAGCAGCGCCCAGACAGACGTAGGGCCCTACGAGCAGTACTTC.